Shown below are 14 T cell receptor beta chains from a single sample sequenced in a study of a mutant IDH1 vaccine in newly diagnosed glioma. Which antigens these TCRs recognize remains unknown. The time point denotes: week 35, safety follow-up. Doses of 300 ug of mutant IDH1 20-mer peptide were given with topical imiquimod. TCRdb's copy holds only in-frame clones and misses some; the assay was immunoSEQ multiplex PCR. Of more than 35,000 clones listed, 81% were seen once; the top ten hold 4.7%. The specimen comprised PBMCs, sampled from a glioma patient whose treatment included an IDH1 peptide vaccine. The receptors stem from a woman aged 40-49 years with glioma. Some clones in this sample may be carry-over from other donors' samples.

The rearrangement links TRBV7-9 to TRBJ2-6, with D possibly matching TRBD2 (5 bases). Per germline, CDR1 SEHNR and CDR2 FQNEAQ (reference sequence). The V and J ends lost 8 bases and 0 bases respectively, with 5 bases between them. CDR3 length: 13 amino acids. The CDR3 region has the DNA TGTGCCAGCCGGGGCTCTGGGGCCAACGTCCTGACTTTC. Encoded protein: CASRGSGANVLTF.

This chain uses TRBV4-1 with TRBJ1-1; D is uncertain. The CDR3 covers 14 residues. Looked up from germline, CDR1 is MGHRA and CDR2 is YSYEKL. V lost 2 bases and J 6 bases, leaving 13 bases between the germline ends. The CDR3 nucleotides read TGCGCCAGCAGCCAATTTCTCGACGGTTCTGAAGCTTTCTTT. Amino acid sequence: CASSQFLDGSEAFF.

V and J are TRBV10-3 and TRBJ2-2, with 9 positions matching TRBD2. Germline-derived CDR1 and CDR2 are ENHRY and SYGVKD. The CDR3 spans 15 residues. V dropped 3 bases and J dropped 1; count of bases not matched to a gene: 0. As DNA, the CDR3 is TGTGCCATCAGTGATAGCGGGGGGAACACCGGGGAGCTGTTTTTT. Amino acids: CAISDSGGNTGELFF.

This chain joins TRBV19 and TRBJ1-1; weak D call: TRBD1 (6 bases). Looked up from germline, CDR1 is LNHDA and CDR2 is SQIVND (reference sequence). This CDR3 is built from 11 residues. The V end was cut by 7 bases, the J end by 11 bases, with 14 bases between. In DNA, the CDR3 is TGTGCCAGTAAGGACAGAGGGGATGCTTTCTTT. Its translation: CASKDRGDAFF.

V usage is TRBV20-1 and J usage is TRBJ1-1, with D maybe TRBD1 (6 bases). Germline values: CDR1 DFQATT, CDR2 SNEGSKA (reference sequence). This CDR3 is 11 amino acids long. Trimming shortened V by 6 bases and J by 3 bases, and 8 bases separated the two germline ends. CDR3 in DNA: TGCAGTGCGAAGGGGGACACTGAAGCTTTCTTT. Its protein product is CSAKGDTEAFF.

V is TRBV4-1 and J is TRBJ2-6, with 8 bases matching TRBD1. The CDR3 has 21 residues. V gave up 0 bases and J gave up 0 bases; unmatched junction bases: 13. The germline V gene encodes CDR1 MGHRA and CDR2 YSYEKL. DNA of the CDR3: TGCGCCAGCAGCCAAGAACCTATGGACAGGGTAAGATCCTCTGGGGCCAACGTCCTGACTTTC. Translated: CASSQEPMDRVRSSGANVLTF.

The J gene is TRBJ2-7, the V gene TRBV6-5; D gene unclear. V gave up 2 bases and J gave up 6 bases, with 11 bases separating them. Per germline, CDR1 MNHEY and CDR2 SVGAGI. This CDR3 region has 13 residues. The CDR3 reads CASSYPGGSEQYF. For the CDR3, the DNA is TGTGCCAGCAGTTACCCGGGTGGCAGCGAGCAGTACTTC.

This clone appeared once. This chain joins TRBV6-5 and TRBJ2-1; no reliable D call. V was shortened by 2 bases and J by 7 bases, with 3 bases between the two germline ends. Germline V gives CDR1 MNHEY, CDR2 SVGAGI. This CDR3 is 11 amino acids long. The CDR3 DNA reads TGTGCCAGCAGTTACCGGAATGAGCAGTTCTTC. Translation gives CASSYRNEQFF.

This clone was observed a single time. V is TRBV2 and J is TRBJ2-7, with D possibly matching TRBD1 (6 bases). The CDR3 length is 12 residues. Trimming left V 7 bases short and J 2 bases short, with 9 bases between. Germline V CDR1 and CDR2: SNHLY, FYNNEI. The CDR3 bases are TGTGCCAGCATGCAGGGGACCTACGAGCAGTACTTC. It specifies CASMQGTYEQYF.

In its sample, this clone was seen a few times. The DNA for the CDR3 is TGTGCCAGCAGTTTGTTGTACGGCAATCAGCCCCAGCATTTT. Translation: CASSLLYGNQPQHF. The chain is built from TRBV28 and TRBJ1-5; D is undetermined. The V end was cut by 3 bases, the J end by 2 bases, with 8 bases between. The CDR3 has 14 residues. Germline V gene data show CDR1 as MDHEN and CDR2 as SYDVKM.

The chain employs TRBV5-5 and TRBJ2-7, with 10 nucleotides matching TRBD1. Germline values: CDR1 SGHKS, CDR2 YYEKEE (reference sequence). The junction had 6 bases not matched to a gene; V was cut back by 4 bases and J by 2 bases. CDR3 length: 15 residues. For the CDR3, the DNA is TGTGCCAGCAGCGAGACCGGGACAGGGGCCTACGAGCAGTACTTC. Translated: CASSETGTGAYEQYF. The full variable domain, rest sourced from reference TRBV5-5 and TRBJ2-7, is DAGVTQSPTHLIKTRGQQVTLRCSPISGHKSVSWYQQVLGQGPQFIFQYYEKEERGRGNFPDRFSARQFPNYSSELNVNALLLGDSALYLCASSETGTGAYEQYFGPGTRLTVT.

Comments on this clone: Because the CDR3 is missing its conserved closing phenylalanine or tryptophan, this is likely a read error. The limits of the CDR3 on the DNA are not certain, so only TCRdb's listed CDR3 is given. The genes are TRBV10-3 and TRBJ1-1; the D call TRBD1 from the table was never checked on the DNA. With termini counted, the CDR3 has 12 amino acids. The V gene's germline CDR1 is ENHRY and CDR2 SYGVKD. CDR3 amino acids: CAIGQGWGYGIT.

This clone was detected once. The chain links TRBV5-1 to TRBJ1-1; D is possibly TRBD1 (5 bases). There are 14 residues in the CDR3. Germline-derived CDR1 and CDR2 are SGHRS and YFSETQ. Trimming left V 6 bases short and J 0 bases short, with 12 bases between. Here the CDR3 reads CASKTDSMNTEAFF. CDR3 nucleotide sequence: TGCGCCAGCAAGACAGACAGTATGAACACTGAAGCTTTCTTT.

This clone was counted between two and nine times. The CDR3, as DNA: TGTGCCAGTAGTATAGCGCCTCCGGGGGACCTTTATGGCTACACCTTC. It encodes CASSIAPPGDLYGYTF. The V and J genes are TRBV19 and TRBJ1-2; a weak D match, TRBD1 (5 bases). The CDR3 has 16 residues. Germline assignment: CDR1 LNHDA and CDR2 SQIVND (reference sequence). Trimming took off 1 base at V and 5 bases at J, with 17 bases between the two ends. Full variable domain (remainder filled in from reference TRBV19 and TRBJ1-2): DGGITQSPKYLFRKEGQNVTLSCEQNLNHDAMYWYRQDPGQGLRLIYYSQIVNDFQKGDIAEGYSVSREKKESFPLTVTSAQKNPTAFYLCASSIAPPGDLYGYTFGSGTRLTVV.